This note documents a single T cell receptor (beta chain) sequence. This sample includes further DNA sequences coding for the same CDR3. The record originates from a study of blood T cell repertoires in COVID-19. Study background: COVID-19 samples, acute and convalescent, were from the United States, Italy and Spain. T cells, B-cell-depleted T cells, or PBMCs provided the cDNA or gDNA that served as material.

Per the original data handling: Amplification from reference gene primers served as the basis for estimated nucleated cell counts. Only in-frame clones appear in the TCRdb table, and some are missing; sequencing was by immunoSEQ multiplex PCR. For V, J and clone size, that table is used; D and trimming come from the DNA. Of around 300,000 clones in the sample, 90% were seen once. During active infection, Seattle patients enrolled and were then monitored through disease. The germline V gene encodes CDR1 SGHTA and CDR2 FQGNSA. Trimming took off 1 base at V and 0 bases at J, with 7 bases between the two ends. The CDR3 has 15 residues.

This TCR derives from a woman between 25 and 40 years old with COVID-19, enrolled during active disease. This chain links TRBV7-2 with TRBJ1-5; D gene uncertain. Sequencing used peripheral blood. CDR3 nucleotide sequence: TGTGCCAGCAGCTTAGGAGGGTATAGCAATCAGCCCCAGCATTTT. Its protein is CASSLGGYSNQPQHF.